Listed here are 32 T cell receptor beta chains from one sample, sequenced in a study of blood T cell repertoires in COVID-19. Measured with immunoSEQ multiplex PCR; TCRdb has only the in-frame clones, and not every one. Of 90,000 to 120,000 clones listed, about two thirds are singletons. The specimen sequenced was peripheral blood. Source of these receptors: a woman aged 40 to 50 with acute or convalescent COVID-19.

This clone came up once. CDR3 in amino acids: CASSPGDSSYEQYF. The CDR3 DNA sequence: TGTGCCAGCTCACCTGGGGACAGCTCCTACGAGCAGTACTTC. The V gene is TRBV18, the J gene TRBJ2-7; 7 nucleotides line up with TRBD1. The CDR3 runs 14 residues. Per germline, CDR1 KGHSH and CDR2 LQKENI. Losses at the gene ends were 3 bases for V and 0 bases for J; bases not matched to a gene: 2.

This chain uses TRBV5-8 with TRBJ1-5; TRBD1 agrees at 7 bases. The germline V gene has CDR1 SGHTS and CDR2 YDEGEE. This CDR3 region has 16 residues. J gave up 2 bases and V 4 bases, and 9 bases lay outside the gene matches. DNA for the CDR3: TGTGCCAGCAGCCGTATGACAGGGAGTGGCAATCAGCCCCAGCATTTT. Its translation: CASSRMTGSGNQPQHF.

The chain carries TRBV10-2 and TRBJ1-6; D ambiguous. Trimming left V 4 bases short and J 9 bases short, with 7 bases between. The germline gives CDR1 WSHSY, CDR2 SAAADI. This CDR3 is 12 amino acids long. CDR3 amino acids: CASSGRSSPLHF. As DNA, the CDR3 is TGCGCCAGCAGTGGTCGCAGTTCACCCCTCCACTTT.

V gene TRBV7-6 combines with J gene TRBJ1-1, with 7 bases aligning to TRBD1. Germline V lookup: CDR1 SGHVS, CDR2 FNYEAQ. The V segment lost 5 bases and the J segment 0 bases; nucleotides outside the gene matches: 3. The CDR3 spans 14 residues. The CDR3 spells CASSPDRLNTEAFF. DNA of the CDR3: TGTGCCAGCAGCCCGGACAGGTTGAACACTGAAGCTTTCTTT.

This clone was seen only a few times. The rearrangement joins TRBV7-2 to TRBJ2-3; D might be TRBD2 (6 bases). V was shortened by 3 bases and J by 3 bases, with 10 bases between the two germline ends. CDR1 is SGHTA and CDR2 is FQGNSA in the germline V gene. The CDR3 totals 14 residues. CDR3 protein: CASSFRDLTDTQYF. CDR3 sequence (DNA): TGTGCCAGCAGCTTTAGGGACTTGACAGATACGCAGTATTTT.

The chain links TRBV28 to TRBJ2-3, with D possibly TRBD2 on 5 matching bases. With 3 bases removed from V and 6 bases from J, the gap between germline ends came to 19 bases. In germline, CDR1 is MDHEN, CDR2 SYDVKM. This CDR3 is 16 amino acids long. DNA of the CDR3: TGTGCCAGCAGTTTCGCGACCAGTGGTCCGGGGGATACGCAGTATTTT. It yields the protein CASSFATSGPGDTQYF.

The CDR3 DNA sequence: TGTGCCAGCAGCAGAACAGGGGGCTCGTTGGATGGTCAGCCCCAGCATTTT. It yields the protein CASSRTGGSLDGQPQHF. V and J are TRBV27 and TRBJ1-5, with 9 nucleotides matching TRBD1. The V gene end was trimmed by 6 bases and the J gene end by 6 bases; junction bases not matched to a gene: 15. Germline CDR1 reads MNHEY; CDR2 reads SMNVEV (reference sequence). This CDR3 has 17 amino acids.

The V gene is TRBV6-5, the J gene TRBJ1-2; 8 nucleotides line up with TRBD1. This CDR3 comprises 15 residues. V shed 6 bases and J 4 bases; nucleotides not matched to a gene: 10. The germline V gene has CDR1 MNHEY and CDR2 SVGAGI. CDR3 nucleotides: TGTGCCAGCAGGGAGGCAACAGGACAGGGCTATGGCTACACCTTC. Translation gives CASREATGQGYGYTF.

This clone was detected once. This chain uses TRBV5-1 with TRBJ1-2; D is unclear. The CDR3 is made up of 14 amino acids. Germline V lookup: CDR1 SGHRS, CDR2 YFSETQ. V lost 1 base, J lost 7 bases, and 14 bases lay in between. For the CDR3, the DNA is TGCGCCAGCAGCTTGTCTGGAGGAGACGGTGGCTACACCTTC. As protein: CASSLSGGDGGYTF.

The V and J genes are TRBV30 and TRBJ1-4; TRBD1 matches at 9 bases. V trimming: 2 bases; J trimming: 10 bases; junction bases outside the gene matches: 2. Looked up from germline, CDR1 is GTSNPN and CDR2 is SVGIG (reference sequence). The CDR3 runs to 12 residues. The CDR3, as DNA: TGTGCCTGGAGTCAGACAGGGGGAAAACTGTTTTTT. It yields the protein CAWSQTGGKLFF.

The gene calls are TRBV11-3 and TRBJ1-5, with 8 bases identical to TRBD1. Germline V lookup: CDR1 SGHNT, CDR2 YENEEA. The CDR3 sequence is 14 residues long. The J segment lost 7 bases and the V segment lost 5 bases, leaving 7 bases of the junction unmatched. The CDR3 here is CASSTGTGGQPQHF. CDR3 DNA: TGTGCCAGCAGCACCGGGACAGGAGGGCAGCCCCAGCATTTT. The full variable domain, with the rest looked up from reference TRBV11-3 and TRBJ1-5, is EAGVVQSPRYKIIEKKQPVAFWCNPISGHNTLYWYLQNLGQGPELLIRYENEEAVDDSQLPKDRFSAERLKGVDSTLKIQPAELGDSAVYLCASSTGTGGQPQHFGDGTRLSIL.

In regard to this clone: This CDR3 is also generated by other DNA sequences in the sample. The genes are TRBV6-5 and TRBJ2-2, with 8 bases aligning to TRBD2. Per the germline V gene, CDR1 is MNHEY and CDR2 is SVGAGI. CDR3 length: 14 amino acids. The ends lost 7 bases at V and 8 bases at J; junction bases unmatched: 9. CDR3 loop: CASMGRGAEGELFF. CDR3 sequence (DNA): TGTGCCAGCATGGGGCGGGGGGCCGAAGGGGAGCTGTTTTTT.

This clone occurred once. This specimen includes other DNA sequences encoding the same CDR3. The rearrangement links TRBV15 to TRBJ2-2, with TRBD2 matching over 11 bases. CDR1 and CDR2 (germline): LNHNV, YYDKDF (reference sequence). The CDR3 extends over 15 amino acids. J lost 7 bases, V lost 8 bases, and 9 bases had no gene match. The CDR3 sequence: CATGSGGASNGELFF. The CDR3 DNA reads TGTGCCACCGGTAGCGGGGGGGCTAGTAACGGGGAGCTGTTTTTT.

This clone has just a few counts. The gene calls are TRBV19 and TRBJ2-1; 8 bases agree with TRBD1. Germline CDR1 is LNHDA and CDR2 is SQIVND (reference sequence). This CDR3 comprises 16 residues. V shed 4 bases and J 6 bases; nucleotides not matched to a gene: 11. The CDR3 is CASSTLDRGEVNEQFF. CDR3 coding DNA: TGTGCCAGTAGTACACTCGACAGGGGCGAGGTCAATGAGCAGTTCTTC.

The V call is TRBV4-1, the J call TRBJ1-2; TRBD1 matches at 10 bases. Per the germline V gene, CDR1 is MGHRA and CDR2 is YSYEKL. This CDR3 contains 15 residues. Losses at the gene ends were 2 bases for V and 5 bases for J; bases not matched to a gene: 5. CDR3 nucleotide sequence: TGCGCCAGCAGCCAATCGGACAGGGGGGCTTATGGCTACACCTTC. This sequence encodes CASSQSDRGAYGYTF.

The chain combines TRBV5-1 with TRBJ1-1, with TRBD1 matching over 9 bases. J lost 4 bases, V lost 4 bases, and 8 bases had no gene match. CDR1 is SGHRS, CDR2 YFSETQ, per germline. There are 15 residues in the CDR3. CDR3 in DNA: TGCGCCAGCAGCGGGGACAGGGCCTTGGGCACTGAAGCTTTCTTT. Its translation is CASSGDRALGTEAFF.

About this clone: Other DNA sequences in the sample encode the same CDR3. V usage is TRBV19 and J usage is TRBJ1-2; possible D gene TRBD1, 5 bases. V was shortened by 7 bases and J by 5 bases, with 8 bases between the two germline ends. This CDR3 is 11 amino acids long. Germline CDR1 and CDR2: LNHDA and SQIVND (reference sequence). In nucleotides, the CDR3 is TGTGCCAGTATGGAGGGGTATGGCTACACCTTC. Translation gives CASMEGYGYTF.

This clone showed up just once. This chain connects TRBV3-1 (or the pseudogene TRBV3-2) to TRBJ2-5; 7 bases fit TRBD2. V gave up 0 bases and J gave up 5 bases; unmatched junction bases: 9. CDR3 length: 16 residues. The V gene's germline CDR1 is LGHDT and CDR2 YNNKEL (reference sequence). The CDR3 DNA reads as TGTGCCAGCAGCCAAGATGGGAGCGGGGTTCTGGAGACCCAGTACTTC. It encodes CASSQDGSGVLETQYF.

This CDR3 reads CASSGWGRGQGNEETQYF. The DNA of the CDR3 is TGTGCCAGCAGCGGCTGGGGGCGGGGACAGGGTAACGAAGAGACCCAGTACTTC. The chain has TRBV9 and TRBJ2-5; 9 bases line up with TRBD1. The CDR3 has 18 residues. V was clipped by 3 bases and J by 3 bases; unmatched bases: 15. Germline V gene data show CDR1 as SGDLS and CDR2 as YYNGEE. The whole variable domain, filled in from reference TRBV9 and TRBJ2-5, reads DSGVTQTPKHLITATGQRVTLRCSPRSGDLSVYWYQQSLDQGLQFLIQYYNGEERAKGNILERFSAQQFPDLHSELNLSSLELGDSALYFCASSGWGRGQGNEETQYFGPGTRLLVL.

To note about this clone: At one end, the junction sequence differs from germline, possibly due to a read error. The chain links TRBV27 to TRBJ2-1, with 7 bases fitting TRBD1. Germline-derived CDR1 and CDR2 are MNHEY and SMNVEV (reference sequence). The CDR3 spans 15 residues. Here the CDR3 DNA reads TGTGCCAGCACTTTAAGGGGGACAGCCTACAATGAGCAGTTCTTC. Translated: CASTLRGTAYNEQFF.

The chain has TRBV6-5 and TRBJ2-3, with 8 bases aligning to TRBD1. Germline CDR1 and CDR2: MNHEY and SVGAGI. This CDR3 has 15 amino acids. The junction had 8 bases not matched to a gene; V was cut back by 7 bases and J by 2 bases. The CDR3 protein is CASTAWGQVTDTQYF. CDR3 bases: TGTGCCAGCACCGCCTGGGGACAGGTCACAGATACGCAGTATTTT.

V and J are TRBV5-1 and TRBJ2-7; D unclear. The CDR3 has 13 amino acids. Germline V gene data show CDR1 as SGHRS and CDR2 as YFSETQ. The V end lost 0 bases, the J end lost 6 bases, and 10 bases lay between the germline ends. The CDR3 DNA is TGCGCCAGCAGCTTGGAAAGACGCGGCGAGCAGTACTTC. Its protein is CASSLERRGEQYF.

This clone was detected once. The rearrangement joins TRBV7-9 to TRBJ1-1; 8 nucleotides match TRBD1. Looked up from germline, CDR1 is SEHNR and CDR2 is FQNEAQ (reference sequence). This CDR3 contains 14 residues. V gave up 4 bases and J gave up 1 base; unmatched junction bases: 2. The CDR3 region has the DNA TGTGCCAGCAGCTACGGGACAGGGAACACTGAAGCTTTCTTT. Amino acids: CASSYGTGNTEAFF.

The V gene is TRBV2, the J gene TRBJ2-5, with D tentatively TRBD1 (6 bases). The CDR3 is 13 amino acids. The V end was cut by 7 bases, the J end by 2 bases, with 11 bases between. The germline V gene encodes CDR1 SNHLY and CDR2 FYNNEI. The CDR3: CASKGQFQETQYF. CDR3 sequence (DNA): TGTGCCAGCAAAGGACAGTTTCAAGAGACCCAGTACTTC.

This clone was picked up a small number of times. This chain connects TRBV19 to TRBJ2-5, with D unclear. The germline CDR1 and CDR2 sequences are LNHDA and SQIVND (reference sequence). The V end was cut by 3 bases, the J end by 5 bases, with 4 bases between. CDR3 length: 11 residues. CDR3 region: CASSIMETQYF. The CDR3 DNA reads TGTGCCAGTAGTATCATGGAGACCCAGTACTTC.

The rearrangement joins TRBV29-1 to TRBJ2-3; a weak D match, TRBD2 (5 bases). V lost 4 bases and J 1 base, leaving 9 bases between the germline ends. This CDR3 comprises 13 residues. Germline V CDR1 and CDR2: SQVTM, ANQGSEA. The CDR3 spells CSVGGLGTDTQYF. For the CDR3, the DNA is TGCAGCGTTGGAGGGCTGGGCACAGATACGCAGTATTTT.

The chain employs TRBV11-2 and TRBJ1-5; TRBD1 aligns across 7 bases. There are 19 residues in the CDR3. CDR1 SGHAT and CDR2 FQNNGV come from the germline V gene. Trimming at V came to 0 bases and at J to 2 bases, leaving 13 bases not matched to a gene. The CDR3 DNA follows: TGTGCCAGCAGCTTAGAGGATAAACAGGGGAAAGGGCGCAATCAGCCCCAGCATTTT. Translating gives CASSLEDKQGKGRNQPQHF.

The rearrangement uses TRBV10-3 and TRBJ2-7; D is unresolved. This CDR3 has 15 amino acids. V was trimmed by 0 bases and J by 2 bases, leaving 11 bases between them. The germline CDR1 and CDR2 sequences are ENHRY and SYGVKD. The CDR3, as DNA: TGTGCCATCAGTGAGTCAGTAACAGAAACCTACGAGCAGTACTTC. As protein: CAISESVTETYEQYF.

The table lists this clone with a count of one. The V and J genes are TRBV5-1 and TRBJ2-6, with 7 bases fitting TRBD2. Germline V lookup: CDR1 SGHRS, CDR2 YFSETQ. The J segment lost 0 bases and the V segment lost 4 bases, leaving 7 bases of the junction unmatched. CDR3 length: 17 amino acids. CDR3 bases: TGCGCCAGCAGCCCCCGCGCGGGGGACTCTGGGGCCAACGTCCTGACTTTC. Amino acid sequence: CASSPRAGDSGANVLTF.

The chain uses TRBV4-1 and TRBJ2-2; D is unclear. V was clipped by 1 base and J by 4 bases, with 4 bases between them. This CDR3 is built from 13 residues. Germline CDR1 and CDR2: MGHRA and YSYEKL. The CDR3 DNA reads TGCGCCAGCAGCCAAGGGCTCACCGGGGAGCTGTTTTTT. Its protein product is CASSQGLTGELFF.

V usage is TRBV18 and J usage is TRBJ1-2; D not certain. V was pared by 2 bases and J by 7 bases, with 14 bases between. Germline-derived CDR1 and CDR2 are KGHSH and LQKENI. The CDR3 is made up of 14 amino acids. Here the CDR3 DNA reads TGTGCCAGCTCACCAAATGGTGGGTCAGGTGGCTACACCTTC. Encoded protein: CASSPNGGSGGYTF. Using reference TRBV18 and TRBJ1-2 for the parts outside the CDR3, the full variable domain is NAGVMQNPRHLVRRRGQEARLRCSPMKGHSHVYWYRQLPEEGLKFMVYLQKENIIDESGMPKERFSAEFPKEGPSILRIQQVVRGDSAAYFCASSPNGGSGGYTFGSGTRLTVV.

CDR3 coding DNA: TGCGCCAGCAGCTTGGATGCTGGCGGCGGGACCCAGTACTTC. It translates to CASSLDAGGGTQYF. The chain has TRBV5-1 and TRBJ2-5; D remains unclear. V shed 0 bases and J shed 7 bases, with 13 bases lying between them. CDR3 length: 14 amino acids. The germline V gene has CDR1 SGHRS and CDR2 YFSETQ. The whole variable domain, filled in from reference TRBV5-1 and TRBJ2-5, reads KAGVTQTPRYLIKTRGQQVTLSCSPISGHRSVSWYQQTPGQGLQFLFEYFSETQRNKGNFPGRFSGRQFSNSRSEMNVSTLELGDSALYLCASSLDAGGGTQYFGPGTRLLVL.